One sample yielded the 3 T cell receptor beta chains listed below, sequenced in a study of circulating CD8 cells and anti-PD-1 response in melanoma. From live CD3+CD8+TCRalphabeta+ cells, four PD-1 and/or TIGIT subsets were sorted. Using approximately 14 ng of total RNA, TCR libraries were made with the QIAseq Immune Repertoire TCR panel. One entry per CDR3 protein results from TCRdb running MiXCR on the reads. In the table there are roughly 2,000 distinct CDR3 sequences, 7.8% of which are singletons. Sequencing used CD8+ T cells from PBMCs, obtained at baseline or after one month of anti-PD-1 therapy (not recorded which). Source of these receptors: a human donor with melanoma.

This clonotype is medium-sized within its sample. This rearrangement joins TRBV6-2 or TRBV6-3 to TRBJ2-7; D gene ambiguous. The CDR3 consists of 13 residues. The germline V gene encodes CDR1 MNHEY and CDR2 SVGEGT. V lost 6 bases, J lost 0 bases, and 9 bases lay in between. CDR3 DNA: TGTGCCAGCAGCCCCCTGTGCTCCTACGAGCAGTACTTC. Translation gives CASSPLCSYEQYF.

Points on this clonotype: Just one base apart from a much larger clone, this may be a read error. Because the CDR3 is missing its conserved closing phenylalanine or tryptophan, this is likely a read error. V is TRBV28 and J is TRBJ2-2, with unresolved D. The germline V gene has CDR1 MDHEN and CDR2 SYDVKM. The CDR3 is 15 amino acids. Between the trimmed V and J ends, which lost 6 bases and 2 bases, there was a span of 13 bases. CDR3 nucleotides: TGTGCCAGCAGGAATTTCCTAACAAACACCGGGGAGCTGTTTTCT. Protein sequence: CASRNFLTNTGELFS.

By share of the sample, this clonotype is medium-sized. This chain uses TRBV6-5 with TRBJ1-5, with TRBD1 matching 7 bases. The CDR3 is made up of 14 amino acids. With 2 bases clipped from V and 7 bases from J, the junction kept 5 bases outside the gene matches. Looked up from germline, CDR1 is MNHEY and CDR2 is SVGAGI. CDR3 nucleotides: TGTGCCAGCAGTTACGGCAGGGGGGAACAGCCCCAGCATTTT. It translates to CASSYGRGEQPQHF.